Shown below are 31 T cell receptor beta chains from a single sample sequenced in a study of T-cell reconstitution after alpha-beta-depleted transplantation in children. The library targeted TCRbeta and was prepared with unique molecular identifiers. TCRdb redid the calling of the PCR reads with MiXCR, one entry per CDR3 protein. The profile shows more than 200,000 distinct CDR3 sequences, about 26% of them singletons. The specimen was PBMCs, collected before TCRalphabeta/CD19-depleted stem cell transplant. These receptors were obtained from a girl aged 2-10 years with Fanconi anemia, due to receive a stem cell transplant.

This clonotype was counted many times. The chain recombines TRBV12-3 or TRBV12-4 with TRBJ2-7; the match to TRBD2 covers 8 bases. There are 14 residues in the CDR3. The junction had 8 bases not matched to a gene; V was cut back by 7 bases and J by 3 bases. The CDR3 loop reads CASKSGSGGYEQYF. In DNA form, the CDR3 reads TGTGCCAGCAAAAGCGGGAGCGGAGGCTACGAGCAGTACTTC.

This clonotype was detected ten times or more. V and J are TRBV20-1 and TRBJ1-1; no clear D gene. Germline V CDR1 and CDR2: DFQATT, SNEGSKA (reference sequence). V was clipped by 4 bases and J by 0 bases, with 6 bases between them. The CDR3 extends over 12 amino acids. DNA of the CDR3: TGCAGTGCTACGAAAGTGAACACTGAAGCTTTCTTT. Translated: CSATKVNTEAFF.

The chain recombines TRBV18 with TRBJ2-1; no clear D. The CDR3 spans 11 residues. CDR1 is KGHSH, CDR2 LQKENI, per germline. Trimming removed 3 bases from V and 7 bases from J, with 4 bases in between. CDR3 protein: CASSPWNEQFF. CDR3 bases: TGTGCCAGCTCACCTTGGAATGAGCAGTTCTTC.

The rearrangement uses TRBV20-1 and TRBJ1-2; 7 positions agree with TRBD1. Trimming took 0 bases from V and 5 from J; bases not matched to a gene: 9. Germline V gene lookup returns CDR1 DFQATT and CDR2 SNEGSKA (reference sequence). This CDR3 region has 15 residues. CDR3 bases: TGCAGTGCTAGAGATTCCCAGACAGGGAATTATGGCTACACCTTC. The encoded protein is CSARDSQTGNYGYTF.

This clonotype showed up many times. The chain employs TRBV29-1 and TRBJ2-7; 8 positions agree with TRBD1. The CDR3 is 13 residues long. V was clipped by 6 bases and J by 4 bases; unmatched bases: 8. From germline, CDR1 is SQVTM and CDR2 ANQGSEA. The CDR3, as DNA: TGCAGCGTCATGGGACAGGTCCCTTACGAGCAGTACTTC. Translated: CSVMGQVPYEQYF.

The V and J genes are TRBV29-1 and TRBJ2-1, with no clear D. The germline CDR1 and CDR2 sequences are SQVTM and ANQGSEA. CDR3 length: 13 amino acids. The CDR3 bases are TGCAGTCTGGCTCACTCCTCCTACAATGAGCAGTTCTTC. This gives the protein CSLAHSSYNEQFF.

The chain has TRBV20-1 and TRBJ1-2, with 10 bases matching TRBD1. V was pared by 5 bases and J by 7 bases, with 1 base of the junction left unmatched. The CDR3 is made up of 11 amino acids. Germline values: CDR1 DFQATT, CDR2 SNEGSKA (reference sequence). The CDR3 DNA is TGCAGTGCTGGGACAGGGGTTGGCTACACCTTC. This sequence encodes CSAGTGVGYTF.

This clonotype showed up just a few times. This chain joins TRBV20-1 and TRBJ2-5, with 7 bases aligning to TRBD2. Germline V gene data show CDR1 as DFQATT and CDR2 as SNEGSKA (reference sequence). The CDR3 is 13 residues long. The V gene end was trimmed by 5 bases and the J gene end by 5 bases; junction bases not matched to a gene: 8. The DNA for the CDR3 is TGCAGTGCTGCCTGGGACTACGTGGAGACCCAGTACTTC. Its protein is CSAAWDYVETQYF.

This rearrangement joins TRBV20-1 to TRBJ2-7, with 8 bases aligning to TRBD1. The CDR3 covers 14 residues. The germline V gene has CDR1 DFQATT and CDR2 SNEGSKA (reference sequence). The V segment lost 2 bases and the J segment 5 bases; nucleotides outside the gene matches: 8. CDR3 sequence reads: CSARNVGQGHEQYF. CDR3 DNA: TGCAGTGCTAGAAACGTAGGACAGGGACACGAGCAGTACTTC.

To note about this clonotype: The CDR3 end shows no conserved phenylalanine or tryptophan, and so a read error is likely. The DNA is omitted, as the CDR3 cannot be located on it reliably, and the CDR3 follows TCRdb's listing. The rearrangement links TRBV4-1 to TRBJ2-7; the table's D call, TRBD2, was not checked against the DNA. The CDR3 sequence runs 9 residues, both termini included. CDR1 MGHRA and CDR2 YSYEKL come from the germline V gene. The CDR3: CASSQTPEG.

This clonotype was seen at least ten times. The rearrangement joins TRBV29-1 to TRBJ2-5; no clear D gene. Germline CDR1 reads SQVTM; CDR2 reads ANQGSEA. This CDR3 has 13 amino acids. Deletions cut 2 bases from V and 2 bases from J, with 9 bases between. CDR3: CSVERNRQETQYF. For the CDR3, the DNA is TGCAGCGTTGAAAGGAACAGACAAGAGACCCAGTACTTC.

Many counts were recorded for this clonotype. This sequence joins TRBV6-6 and TRBJ2-7, with D unresolved. V lost 0 bases and J lost 7, with 7 bases in between. The CDR3 sequence is 12 residues long. Germline CDR1 is MNHNY and CDR2 is SVGAGI (reference sequence). The CDR3 sequence is CASSYSPTEQYF. CDR3 nucleotide sequence: TGTGCCAGCAGTTACTCGCCGACTGAGCAGTACTTC.

The genes are TRBV20-1 and TRBJ2-7; TRBD2 agrees at 12 bases. Trimming removed 0 bases from V and 2 bases from J; junction bases left unmatched: 11. The CDR3 runs 18 residues. CDR1 and CDR2 (germline): DFQATT, SNEGSKA (reference sequence). The CDR3: CSARDHNGLAGRAYEQYF. CDR3 bases: TGCAGTGCTAGAGATCACAACGGACTAGCGGGGAGAGCCTACGAGCAGTACTTC.

This clonotype was counted ten times or more. This chain connects TRBV5-1 to TRBJ2-5, with 7 bases matching TRBD2. The ends lost 1 base at V and 1 base at J; junction bases unmatched: 4. Looked up from germline, CDR1 is SGHRS and CDR2 is YFSETQ. The CDR3 consists of 15 residues. The CDR3 is CASSLLRGTQETQYF. The CDR3 coding sequence is TGCGCCAGCAGCTTGTTGCGGGGGACCCAAGAGACCCAGTACTTC.

This sequence joins TRBV20-1 and TRBJ2-7; the D is unclear. V was cut by 7 bases and J by 0 bases, with 10 bases left in between. The germline V gene encodes CDR1 DFQATT and CDR2 SNEGSKA (reference sequence). The CDR3 extends over 12 amino acids. The CDR3 sequence is CSVQLSSYEQYF. CDR3 DNA: TGCAGTGTGCAGCTGAGCTCCTACGAGCAGTACTTC.

The CDR3 nucleotides read TGCAGTGCTGGCTGGGCTCGGGACTTGTACGAGCAGTACTTC. Its protein product is CSAGWARDLYEQYF. The chain recombines TRBV20-1 with TRBJ2-7; the D gene is possibly TRBD2 (6 bases). CDR1 DFQATT and CDR2 SNEGSKA come from the germline V gene (reference sequence). Trimming left V 5 bases short and J 4 bases short, with 18 bases between. The CDR3 covers 14 residues.

There are a few counts of this clonotype. The chain joins TRBV20-1 to TRBJ2-1, with 8 bases matching TRBD2. After removal of 6 bases from V and 4 bases from J, the junction contained 8 bases not matched to a gene. The CDR3 totals 14 residues. From germline, CDR1 is DFQATT and CDR2 SNEGSKA (reference sequence). The CDR3 DNA reads TGCAGTGCATTAGGACTAGCCCAATACAATGAGCAGTTCTTC. Translated, it gives CSALGLAQYNEQFF.

This clonotype was recorded a few times. The chain recombines TRBV18 with TRBJ2-1; 10 bases fit TRBD1. There are 18 residues in the CDR3. The junction had 7 bases not matched to a gene; V was cut back by 2 bases and J by 0 bases. Per germline, CDR1 KGHSH and CDR2 LQKENI. The CDR3 protein is CASSPFLGQGISYNEQFF. Written as DNA, the CDR3 is TGTGCCAGCTCACCATTCCTGGGACAGGGGATCTCCTACAATGAGCAGTTCTTC.

The chain joins TRBV11-2 to TRBJ2-3; TRBD1 matches at 12 bases. Germline-derived CDR1 and CDR2 are SGHAT and FQNNGV. With 1 base clipped from V and 4 bases from J, the junction kept 6 bases outside the gene matches. The CDR3 is made up of 17 amino acids. The CDR3 here is CASSLGPGTGGPDTQYF. The CDR3 DNA is TGTGCCAGCAGCTTAGGACCCGGGACAGGGGGCCCAGATACGCAGTATTTT.

This clonotype has only one observation. V and J are TRBV18 and TRBJ2-5; 10 bases are shared with TRBD1. Per germline, CDR1 KGHSH and CDR2 LQKENI. V lost 2 bases and J lost 2; bases outside the gene matches: 11. The CDR3 is made up of 18 amino acids. The CDR3, as DNA: TGTGCCAGCTCACCAGCCCACGAAGACAGGGGGCATCAAGAGACCCAGTACTTC. Protein sequence: CASSPAHEDRGHQETQYF. Filled out from reference TRBV18 and TRBJ2-5, the complete variable domain reads NAGVMQNPRHLVRRRGQEARLRCSPMKGHSHVYWYRQLPEEGLKFMVYLQKENIIDESGMPKERFSAEFPKEGPSILRIQQVVRGDSAAYFCASSPAHEDRGHQETQYFGPGTRLLVL.

The sample holds a few counts of this clonotype. The chain recombines TRBV6-8 with TRBJ1-5, with TRBD1 identical over 7 bases. The germline V gene encodes CDR1 MNHGY and CDR2 SAAAGT. The CDR3 length is 16 residues. The V gene end was trimmed by 4 bases and the J gene end by 0 bases; junction bases not matched to a gene: 6. DNA of the CDR3: TGTGCCAGCAGTTCCTGGGGACAGCATAGCAATCAGCCCCAGCATTTT. Its translation is CASSSWGQHSNQPQHF.

This clonotype was seen at least ten times. V usage is TRBV29-1 and J usage is TRBJ2-5, with 8 bases matching TRBD2. Trimming at V came to 7 bases and at J to 4 bases, leaving 5 bases not matched to a gene. CDR1 and CDR2 (germline): SQVTM, ANQGSEA. The CDR3 loop spans 12 amino acids. CDR3 residues: CSARAGAETQYF. In nucleotides, the CDR3 is TGCAGCGCTAGAGCGGGAGCAGAGACCCAGTACTTC.

This clonotype was observed at least ten times. The chain has TRBV7-9 and TRBJ1-1, with D perhaps matching TRBD1 (5 bases). Germline V lookup: CDR1 SEHNR, CDR2 FQNEAQ (reference sequence). V was shortened by 3 bases and J by 11 bases, with 19 bases between the two germline ends. The length of the CDR3 is 14 residues. The CDR3 sequence is CASSFRDELVEAFF. The CDR3 bases are TGTGCCAGCAGCTTCCGGGACGAACTTGTTGAGGCTTTCTTT.

The chain joins TRBV20-1 to TRBJ2-7; 10 nucleotides line up with TRBD1. CDR3 length: 13 residues. With V trimmed by 3 bases and J by 7 bases, 6 bases remained unmatched. CDR1 and CDR2 (germline): DFQATT, SNEGSKA (reference sequence). CDR3: CSASWGQGHEQYF. CDR3 nucleotide sequence: TGCAGTGCTAGTTGGGGACAGGGGCATGAGCAGTACTTC.

The table lists this clonotype with many counts. The chain has TRBV29-1 and TRBJ2-1, with D possibly TRBD2 on 5 matching bases. CDR3 size: 13 residues. V lost 3 bases and J lost 8, with 14 bases in between. Per germline, CDR1 SQVTM and CDR2 ANQGSEA. CDR3: CSVDRLASDEQFF. For the CDR3, the DNA is TGCAGCGTTGATCGGCTAGCTTCGGATGAGCAGTTCTTC.

This clonotype was recorded at least ten times. CDR3 region: CASSLWGSGTLNEQFF. In DNA form, the CDR3 reads TGCGCCAGCAGCTTGTGGGGTAGCGGGACCCTCAATGAGCAGTTCTTC. This rearrangement joins TRBV5-1 to TRBJ2-1, with 8 bases that match TRBD2. The ends lost 1 base at V and 6 bases at J; junction bases unmatched: 9. Per germline, CDR1 SGHRS and CDR2 YFSETQ. The CDR3 length is 16 residues.

J is TRBJ2-6 and V is TRBV2, with 8 bases fitting TRBD1. CDR3 size: 15 residues. Germline CDR1 and CDR2: SNHLY and FYNNEI. J lost 9 bases, V lost 7 bases, and 11 bases had no gene match. The CDR3 region is CASTRRGDRLNVLTF. For the CDR3, the DNA is TGTGCCAGCACCAGAAGGGGGGACAGGCTCAACGTCCTGACTTTC.

Here the CDR3 DNA reads TGTGCCAGCAGTTTGACAGGGGGCTTCCAAGAGACCCAGTACTTC. Translated, it gives CASSLTGGFQETQYF. The chain employs TRBV28 and TRBJ2-5, with 10 bases matching TRBD1. Germline-derived CDR1 and CDR2 are MDHEN and SYDVKM. With V trimmed by 3 bases and J by 1 base, 2 bases remained unmatched. This CDR3 has 15 amino acids. Full variable domain (remainder filled in from reference TRBV28 and TRBJ2-5): DVKVTQSSRYLVKRTGEKVFLECVQDMDHENMFWYRQDPGLGLRLIYFSYDVKMKEKGDIPEGYSVSREKKERFSLILESASTNQTSMYLCASSLTGGFQETQYFGPGTRLLVL.

The rearrangement uses TRBV6-5 and TRBJ2-7, with 7 bases lining up with TRBD2. Looked up from germline, CDR1 is MNHEY and CDR2 is SVGAGI. J was trimmed by 2 bases and V by 3 bases; bases with no gene match: 16. The CDR3 extends over 18 amino acids. This CDR3 is CASSYSSLAPISTYEQYF. The CDR3 DNA reads as TGTGCCAGCAGTTATTCGTCACTAGCGCCGATCAGTACCTACGAGCAGTACTTC.

This clonotype came up many times. V and J are TRBV4-1 and TRBJ2-7; D remains unclear. V gave up 4 bases and J gave up 3 bases, with 13 bases separating them. The CDR3 is made up of 14 amino acids. CDR1 MGHRA and CDR2 YSYEKL come from the germline V gene. This CDR3 reads CASSPFVGSYEQYF. In DNA, the CDR3 is TGCGCCAGCAGCCCATTTGTCGGAAGCTACGAGCAGTACTTC.

The sample holds a few counts of this clonotype. This chain joins TRBV6-1 and TRBJ1-2; D possibly corresponds to TRBD1 (6 bases). The CDR3 has 15 amino acids. In germline, CDR1 is MNHNS, CDR2 SASEGT. Between the trimmed V and J ends, which lost 0 bases and 3 bases, there was a span of 11 bases. The chain's CDR3 is CASSEALDRYYGYTF. The CDR3 DNA reads TGTGCCAGCAGTGAAGCGCTTGACAGGTACTATGGCTACACCTTC.